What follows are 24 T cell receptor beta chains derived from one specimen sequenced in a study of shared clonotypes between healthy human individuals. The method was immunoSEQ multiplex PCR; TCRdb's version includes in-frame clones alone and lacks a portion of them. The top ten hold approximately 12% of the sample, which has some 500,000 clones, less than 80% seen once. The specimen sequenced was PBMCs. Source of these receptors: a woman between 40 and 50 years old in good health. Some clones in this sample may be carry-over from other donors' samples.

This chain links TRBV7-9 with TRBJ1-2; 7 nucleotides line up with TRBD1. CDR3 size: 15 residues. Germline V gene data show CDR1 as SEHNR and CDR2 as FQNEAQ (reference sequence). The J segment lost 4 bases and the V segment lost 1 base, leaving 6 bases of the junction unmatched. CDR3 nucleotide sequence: TGTGCCAGCAGCTTAGGAAGACAGGGTAGCTATGGCTACACCTTC. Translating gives CASSLGRQGSYGYTF.

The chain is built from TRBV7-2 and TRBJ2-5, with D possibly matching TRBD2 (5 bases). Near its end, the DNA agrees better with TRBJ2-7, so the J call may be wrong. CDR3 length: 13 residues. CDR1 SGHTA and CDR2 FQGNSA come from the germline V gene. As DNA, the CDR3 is TGTGCCAGCAGCTCCCGTGGACTTTACGAGCAGTACTTC. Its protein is CASSSRGLYEQYF.

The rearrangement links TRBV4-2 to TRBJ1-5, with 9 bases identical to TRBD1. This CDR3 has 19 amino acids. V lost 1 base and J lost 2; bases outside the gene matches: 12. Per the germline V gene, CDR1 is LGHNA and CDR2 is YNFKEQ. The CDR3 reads CASSQAHRTGDRGNQPQHF. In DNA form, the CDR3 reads TGTGCCAGCAGCCAAGCTCATAGGACAGGGGATAGGGGCAATCAGCCCCAGCATTTT.

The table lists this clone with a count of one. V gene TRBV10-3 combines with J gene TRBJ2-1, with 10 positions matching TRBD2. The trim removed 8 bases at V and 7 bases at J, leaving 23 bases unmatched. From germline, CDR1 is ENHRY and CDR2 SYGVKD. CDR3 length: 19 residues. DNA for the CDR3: TGTGCCATCCCAGAGACGGCTAGCGGGAGCTCGGTCAATGGTAATGAGCAGTTCTTC. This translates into CAIPETASGSSVNGNEQFF.

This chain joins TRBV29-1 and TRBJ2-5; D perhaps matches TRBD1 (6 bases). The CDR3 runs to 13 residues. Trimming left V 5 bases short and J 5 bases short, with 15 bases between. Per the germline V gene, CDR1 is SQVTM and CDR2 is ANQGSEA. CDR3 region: CSVRITGMETQYF. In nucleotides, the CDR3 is TGCAGCGTTCGTATCACAGGGATGGAGACCCAGTACTTC.

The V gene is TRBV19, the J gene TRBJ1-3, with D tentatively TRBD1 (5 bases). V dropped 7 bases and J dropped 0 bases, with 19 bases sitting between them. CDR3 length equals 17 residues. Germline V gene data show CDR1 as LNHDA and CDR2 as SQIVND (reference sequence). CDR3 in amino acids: CASKRVLDGHSGNTIYF. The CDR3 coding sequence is TGTGCCAGTAAGCGTGTTTTGGACGGACACTCTGGAAACACCATATATTTT. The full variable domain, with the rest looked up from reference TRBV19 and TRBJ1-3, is DGGITQSPKYLFRKEGQNVTLSCEQNLNHDAMYWYRQDPGQGLRLIYYSQIVNDFQKGDIAEGYSVSREKKESFPLTVTSAQKNPTAFYLCASKRVLDGHSGNTIYFGEGSWLTVV.

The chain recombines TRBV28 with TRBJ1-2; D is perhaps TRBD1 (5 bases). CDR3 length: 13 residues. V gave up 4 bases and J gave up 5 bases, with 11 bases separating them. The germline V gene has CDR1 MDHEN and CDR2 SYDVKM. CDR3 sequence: CASSSGSPYGYTF. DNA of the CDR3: TGTGCCAGCAGTTCAGGGTCCCCTTATGGCTACACCTTC.

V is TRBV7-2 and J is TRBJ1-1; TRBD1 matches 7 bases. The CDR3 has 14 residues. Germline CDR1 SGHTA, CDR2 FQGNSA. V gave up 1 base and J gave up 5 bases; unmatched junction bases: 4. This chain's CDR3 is CASSLESGGTEAFF. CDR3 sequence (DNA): TGTGCCAGCAGCTTAGAGTCAGGGGGAACTGAAGCTTTCTTT. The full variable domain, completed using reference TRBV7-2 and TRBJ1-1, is GAGVSQSPSNKVTEKGKDVELRCDPISGHTALYWYRQSLGQGLEFLIYFQGNSAPDKSGLPSDRFSAERTGGSVSTLTIQRTQQEDSAVYLCASSLESGGTEAFFGQGTRLTVV.

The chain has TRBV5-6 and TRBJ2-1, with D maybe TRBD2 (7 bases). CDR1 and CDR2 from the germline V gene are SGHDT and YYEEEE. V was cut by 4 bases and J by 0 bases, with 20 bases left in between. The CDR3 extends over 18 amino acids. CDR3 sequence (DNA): TGTGCCAGCAGCCCCGGCTGGGGGCGGGAGAGCTCCTACAATGAGCAGTTCTTC. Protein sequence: CASSPGWGRESSYNEQFF.

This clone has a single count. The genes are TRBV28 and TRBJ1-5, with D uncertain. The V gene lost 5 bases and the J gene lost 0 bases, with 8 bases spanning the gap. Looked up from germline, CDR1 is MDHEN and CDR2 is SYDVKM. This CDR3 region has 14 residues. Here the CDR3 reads CASSPKYSNQPQHF. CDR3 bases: TGTGCCAGCAGTCCCAAATATAGCAATCAGCCCCAGCATTTT.

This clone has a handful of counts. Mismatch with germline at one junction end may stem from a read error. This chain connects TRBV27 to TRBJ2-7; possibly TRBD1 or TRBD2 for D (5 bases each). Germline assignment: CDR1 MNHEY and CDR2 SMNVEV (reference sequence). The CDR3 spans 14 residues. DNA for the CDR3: TGTGCCAGCGGTTTCGCCGGGGCCCGATACGAGCAGTACTTC. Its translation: CASGFAGARYEQYF.

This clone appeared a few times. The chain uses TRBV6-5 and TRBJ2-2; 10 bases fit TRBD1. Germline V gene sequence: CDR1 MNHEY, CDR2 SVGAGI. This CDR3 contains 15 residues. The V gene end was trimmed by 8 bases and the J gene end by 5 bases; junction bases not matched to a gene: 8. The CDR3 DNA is TGTGCCAGCGAAAGGGACAGGGGAAGAACCGGGGAGCTGTTTTTT. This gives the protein CASERDRGRTGELFF.

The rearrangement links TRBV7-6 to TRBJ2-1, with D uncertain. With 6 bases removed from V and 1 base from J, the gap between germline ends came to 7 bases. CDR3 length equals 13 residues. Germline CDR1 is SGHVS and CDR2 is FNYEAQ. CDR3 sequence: CASSQYSYNEQFF. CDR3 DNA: TGTGCCAGCAGTCAATATTCCTACAATGAGCAGTTCTTC.

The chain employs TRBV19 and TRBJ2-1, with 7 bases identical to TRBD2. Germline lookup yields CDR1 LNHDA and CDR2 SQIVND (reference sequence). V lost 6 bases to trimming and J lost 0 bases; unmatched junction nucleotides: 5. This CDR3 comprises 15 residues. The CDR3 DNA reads TGTGCCAGTAGCCAACTAGCGAACTCCTACAATGAGCAGTTCTTC. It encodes CASSQLANSYNEQFF.

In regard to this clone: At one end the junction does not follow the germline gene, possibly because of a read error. CDR3 in amino acids: CASGLPAGLTDTQYF. The CDR3 region has the DNA TGTGCCAGCGGTTTACCGGCGGGACTAACAGATACGCAGTATTTT. The gene calls are TRBV28 and TRBJ2-3, with TRBD2 matching over 7 bases. Germline CDR1 reads MDHEN; CDR2 reads SYDVKM. There are 15 residues in the CDR3.

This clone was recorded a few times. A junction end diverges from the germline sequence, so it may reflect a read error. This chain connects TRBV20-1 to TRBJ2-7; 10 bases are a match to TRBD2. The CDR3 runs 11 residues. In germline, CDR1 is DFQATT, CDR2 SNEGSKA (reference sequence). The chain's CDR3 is CSANGLAGVHF. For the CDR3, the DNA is TGCAGTGCTAACGGGCTAGCGGGAGTGCACTTC.

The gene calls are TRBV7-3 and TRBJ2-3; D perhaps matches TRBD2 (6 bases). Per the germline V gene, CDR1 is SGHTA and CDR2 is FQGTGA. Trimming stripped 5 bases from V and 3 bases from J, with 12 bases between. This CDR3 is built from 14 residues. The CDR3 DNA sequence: TGTGCCAGCAGCACCGGAGGGGCAACAGATACGCAGTATTTT. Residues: CASSTGGATDTQYF.

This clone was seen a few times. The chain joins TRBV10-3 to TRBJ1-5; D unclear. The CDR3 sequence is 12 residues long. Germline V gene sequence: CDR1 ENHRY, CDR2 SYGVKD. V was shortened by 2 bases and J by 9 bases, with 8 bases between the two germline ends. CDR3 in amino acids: CAISEGPSPQHF. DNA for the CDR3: TGTGCCATCAGTGAGGGTCCGTCGCCCCAGCATTTT.

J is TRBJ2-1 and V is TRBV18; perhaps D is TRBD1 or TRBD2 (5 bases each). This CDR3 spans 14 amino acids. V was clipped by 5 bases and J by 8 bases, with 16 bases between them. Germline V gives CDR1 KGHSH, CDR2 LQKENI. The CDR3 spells CASSDQGPGDEQFF. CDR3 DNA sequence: TGTGCCAGCTCAGACCAGGGCCCCGGGGATGAGCAGTTCTTC.

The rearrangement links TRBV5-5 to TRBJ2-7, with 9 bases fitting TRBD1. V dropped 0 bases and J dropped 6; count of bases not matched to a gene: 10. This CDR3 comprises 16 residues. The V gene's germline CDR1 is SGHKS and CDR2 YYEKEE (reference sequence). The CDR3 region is CASSLGTGGAWGEQYF. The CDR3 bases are TGTGCCAGCAGCTTGGGCACAGGGGGCGCCTGGGGCGAGCAGTACTTC.

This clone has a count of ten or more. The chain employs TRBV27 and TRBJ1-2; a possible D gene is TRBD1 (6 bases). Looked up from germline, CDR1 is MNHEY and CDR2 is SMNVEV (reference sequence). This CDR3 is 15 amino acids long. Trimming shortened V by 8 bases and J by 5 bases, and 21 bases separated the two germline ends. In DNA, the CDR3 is TGTGCCAGCGGATTAGTCGGACAGAGTTTTTATGGCTACACCTTC. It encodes CASGLVGQSFYGYTF.

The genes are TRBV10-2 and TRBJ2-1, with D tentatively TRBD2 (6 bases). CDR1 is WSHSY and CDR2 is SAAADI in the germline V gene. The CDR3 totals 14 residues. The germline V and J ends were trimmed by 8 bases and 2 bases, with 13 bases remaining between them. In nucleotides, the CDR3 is TGCGCCAGCGCCGAATCTAGCGCCTACAATGAGCAGTTCTTC. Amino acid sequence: CASAESSAYNEQFF.

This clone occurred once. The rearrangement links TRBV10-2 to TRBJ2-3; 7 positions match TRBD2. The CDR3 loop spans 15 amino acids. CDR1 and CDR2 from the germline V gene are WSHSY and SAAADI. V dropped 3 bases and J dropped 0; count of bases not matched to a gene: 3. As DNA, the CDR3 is TGCGCCAGCAGTGATCGGGGACTAAGCACAGATACGCAGTATTTT. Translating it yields CASSDRGLSTDTQYF.

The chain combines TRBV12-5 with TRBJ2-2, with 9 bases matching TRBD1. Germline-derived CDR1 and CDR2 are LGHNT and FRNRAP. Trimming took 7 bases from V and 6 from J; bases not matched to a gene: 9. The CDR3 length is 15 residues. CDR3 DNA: TGTGCTAGTGCCCTGACAGGGGGTGGGGCCGGGGAGCTGTTTTTT. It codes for CASALTGGGAGELFF.